A selection of T cell receptor beta chains follows, all from one sample in a study of PD-1 blockade in classical Hodgkin lymphoma. Using immunoSEQ multiplex PCR, the repertoire was profiled, and TCRdb retains in-frame clones only, with some absent. The sample records some 100,000 clones, around 90% being singletons. The source was peripheral blood mononuclear cells (PBMCs), collected at baseline. The receptors were sampled from a human donor with classical Hodgkin lymphoma. Each CDR3 is given with its conserved first and last residue. A D gene is named only where the DNA matches it firmly. Clone size appears in some rows only: once, few, many, or a class for an expanded clone.

abundance	j_gene	v_gene	d_gene	len	CDR3aa	CDR3nt
.	TRBJ1-1	TRBV6-6	.	14	CASRVGGQNTEAFF	TGTGCCAGCCGGGTGGGGGGGCAGAACACTGAAGCTTTCTTT
.	TRBJ2-7	TRBV4-1	TRBD2	16	CASSQAGAGGHYEQYF	TGCGCCAGCAGCCAAGCGGGGGCGGGAGGGCACTACGAGCAGTACTTC
.	TRBJ2-1	TRBV6-4	TRBD2	15	CASSPSGSPYNEQFF	TGTGCCAGCAGCCCCAGCGGGAGCCCCTACAATGAGCAGTTCTTC
.	TRBJ1-5	TRBV7-9	.	15	CASSPSWDTIQPQHF	TGTGCCAGCAGCCCGTCGTGGGACACTATCCAGCCCCAGCATTTT
.	TRBJ1-1	TRBV6-1	.	14	CASTDLTGLTEAFF	TGTGCCAGCACTGACTTAACAGGACTCACTGAAGCTTTCTTT
.	TRBJ2-3	TRBV6-5	.	15	CASRMDYPSTDTQYF	TGTGCCAGCAGAATGGACTATCCTAGCACAGATACGCAGTATTTT
.	TRBJ1-5	TRBV2	TRBD1	15	CASRRTGRVDQPQHF	TGTGCCAGCAGAAGGACAGGAAGAGTGGATCAGCCCCAGCATTTT
.	TRBJ1-2	TRBV27	.	15	CASSETEQGNYGYTF	TGTGCCAGCAGCGAAACCGAACAGGGCAACTATGGCTACACCTTC
few	TRBJ1-5	TRBV6-6	.	14	CASSLEGRTQPQHF	TGTGCCAGCAGTCTAGAGGGCAGAACTCAGCCCCAGCATTTT
once	TRBJ2-3	TRBV5-8	.	15	CASSLFQGFTDTQYF	TGTGCCAGCAGCTTGTTTCAGGGTTTCACAGATACGCAGTATTTT
.	TRBJ1-4	TRBV27	.	14	CASSDRKGGEKLFF	TGTGCCAGCAGCGACAGGAAGGGTGGAGAAAAACTGTTTTTT
.	TRBJ1-2	TRBV28	.	14	CASSWTAPRHGYTF	TGTGCCAGCAGTTGGACTGCACCTCGGCATGGCTACACCTTC
.	TRBJ1-5	TRBV5-1	.	14	CASSLDRGMGPQHF	TGCGCCAGCAGCTTGGATAGGGGGATGGGGCCCCAGCATTTT
.	TRBJ2-1	TRBV5-1	TRBD1	15	CASSLGQGARGEQFF	TGCGCCAGCAGCCTGGGACAGGGGGCGCGGGGTGAGCAGTTCTTC
.	TRBJ2-2	TRBV11-2	.	16	CASSLNGGDGTGELFF	TGTGCCAGCAGCTTAAACGGGGGAGATGGGACCGGGGAGCTGTTTTTT
.	TRBJ2-7	TRBV9	TRBD1	16	CASSVGQGAFSYEQYF	TGTGCCAGCAGCGTAGGACAGGGGGCCTTCTCCTACGAGCAGTACTTC
.	TRBJ1-3	TRBV7-5	.	15	CARRPKDEPGNTIYF	TGTGCCAGAAGACCCAAGGATGAACCTGGAAACACCATATATTTT
.	TRBJ2-5	TRBV19	.	12	CASSPREETQYF	TGTGCCAGTAGTCCCCGCGAAGAGACCCAGTACTTC
.	TRBJ1-4	TRBV9	.	15	CASSAQGLANEKLFF	TGTGCCAGCAGCGCACAGGGTTTAGCTAATGAAAAACTGTTTTTT
.	TRBJ2-7	TRBV13	.	15	CASSSHVGLSYEQYF	TGTGCCAGCAGCTCCCACGTTGGTCTCTCCTACGAGCAGTACTTC
.	TRBJ2-3	TRBV29-1	.	12	CSVRLLRDTQYF	TGCAGCGTTCGGCTTCTCCGCGATACGCAGTATTTT
.	TRBJ2-7	TRBV4-1	TRBD2	18	CASSQFQSGRPNSYEQYF	TGCGCCAGCAGCCAATTTCAAAGCGGGAGGCCTAACTCCTACGAGCAGTACTTC
.	TRBJ1-1	TRBV9	TRBD1	14	CASRRGQGETEAFF	TGTGCCAGCAGACGGGGACAGGGGGAGACTGAAGCTTTCTTT
.	TRBJ2-1	TRBV30	TRBD2	14	CAWSASGVYNEQFF	TGTGCCTGGAGTGCTAGCGGGGTCTACAATGAGCAGTTCTTC
.	TRBJ2-7	TRBV6-5	.	14	CASSYDKSSYEQYF	TGTGCCAGCAGTTACGACAAGAGCTCCTACGAGCAGTACTTC
.	TRBJ2-3	TRBV6-4	.	14	CASSVTISTDTQYF	TGTGCCAGCAGTGTCACTATTAGCACAGATACGCAGTATTTT
.	TRBJ2-7	TRBV11-2	.	12	CASSLGGGEQYF	TGTGCCAGCAGCTTAGGGGGAGGTGAGCAGTACTTC
once	TRBJ2-7	TRBV27	TRBD1	15	CASSSGQGYSYEQYF	TGTGCCAGCAGTTCCGGACAGGGCTATTCCTACGAGCAGTACTTC
.	TRBJ2-7	TRBV6-4	TRBD2	15	CASSENAGGPYEQYF	TGTGCCAGCAGTGAAAACGCGGGAGGGCCCTACGAGCAGTACTTC
.	TRBJ1-4	TRBV6-6	TRBD1	15	CASSSYRGENEKLFF	TGTGCCAGCAGTTCCTACAGGGGGGAGAATGAAAAACTGTTTTTT
.	TRBJ2-7	TRBV7-9	TRBD2	17	CASSLGPTSGSSYEQYF	TGTGCCAGCAGCTTAGGCCCCACTAGCGGTAGCTCCTACGAGCAGTACTTC